This entry lists 15 T cell receptor beta chains sequenced from one sample in a study of shared clonotypes between healthy human individuals. Profiled with immunoSEQ multiplex PCR; TCRdb holds only in-frame clones, not every one. Counted here are some 2 million clones, roughly 95% occurring once; the ten biggest clones make up approximately 1.2%. Naive-designated CD8 cells lacked CD45RO, were positively enriched for CCR7, and omitted terminally differentiated effector memory CD45RA+ cells. The sequencing input was naive CD8+ T cells sorted from blood. The receptors were sampled from a man between 18 and 35 years old in good health.

Note on this clone: Other nucleotide sequences in the sample specify the same CDR3. The chain uses TRBV28 and TRBJ2-7; D remains unclear. The V gene's germline CDR1 is MDHEN and CDR2 SYDVKM. The V gene lost 5 bases and the J gene lost 4 bases, with 9 bases spanning the gap. The CDR3 has 12 residues. DNA for the CDR3: TGTGCCAGCAGTCTATCGGGTTACGAGCAGTACTTC. It codes for CASSLSGYEQYF.

This CDR3 is CASSGDRVSPLHF. CDR3 in DNA: TGTGCCAGCAGTGGGGACAGGGTTTCACCCCTCCACTTT. The chain joins TRBV6-5 to TRBJ1-6; 9 nucleotides match TRBD1. The length of the CDR3 is 13 residues. The ends lost 5 bases at V and 9 bases at J; junction bases unmatched: 2. CDR1 is MNHEY, CDR2 SVGAGI, per germline.

V gene TRBV11-2 combines with J gene TRBJ2-7; D is uncertain. Trimming cost V 2 bases and J 1 base, with 9 bases left between them. Germline CDR1 SGHAT, CDR2 FQNNGV. This CDR3 is built from 14 residues. The CDR3 spells CASSLYSESYEQYF. The CDR3 DNA reads TGTGCCAGCAGCTTATACTCGGAGTCCTACGAGCAGTACTTC.

The chain recombines TRBV7-2 with TRBJ1-5, with a tentative D call TRBD1 (6 bases). Germline V gene lookup returns CDR1 SGHTA and CDR2 FQGNSA. Trimming shortened V by 1 base and J by 2 bases, and 12 bases separated the two germline ends. The CDR3 has 16 amino acids. In nucleotides, the CDR3 is TGTGCCAGCAGCTTAGAGTGGGGGGCAGGCAATCAGCCCCAGCATTTT. Protein sequence: CASSLEWGAGNQPQHF.

The chain carries TRBV7-9 and TRBJ1-2; D gene ambiguous. CDR1 and CDR2 (germline): SEHNR, FQNEAQ (reference sequence). Trimming stripped 5 bases from V and 10 bases from J, with 17 bases between. The CDR3 loop spans 13 amino acids. The CDR3: CASSNFEGTPYTF. CDR3 DNA: TGTGCCAGCAGCAACTTCGAGGGTACACCCTACACCTTC.

The CDR3, as DNA: TGTGCCAGCAGCTTCTTGGGGGACGTCGTCTACGAGCAGTACTTC. It translates to CASSFLGDVVYEQYF. The J gene is TRBJ2-7, the V gene TRBV5-6, with D perhaps TRBD1 or TRBD2 (5 bases each). CDR1 and CDR2 from the germline V gene are SGHDT and YYEEEE. V shed 2 bases and J shed 3 bases, with 15 bases lying between them. This CDR3 comprises 15 residues.

J is TRBJ2-7 and V is TRBV12-5; 12 bases match TRBD2. CDR1 and CDR2 (germline): LGHNT, FRNRAP. This CDR3 has 16 amino acids. V dropped 5 bases and J dropped 3; count of bases not matched to a gene: 8. As DNA, the CDR3 is TGTGCTAGTGGTCATCCCCGGACTAGCGGGATCTACGAGCAGTACTTC. This encodes CASGHPRTSGIYEQYF.

The chain is built from TRBV10-3 and TRBJ2-2, with 12 bases fitting TRBD2. This CDR3 comprises 17 residues. The trim removed 7 bases at V and 7 bases at J, leaving 13 bases unmatched. Germline-derived CDR1 and CDR2 are ENHRY and SYGVKD. The CDR3 spells CAITQTSGGLPGGELFF. CDR3 in DNA: TGTGCCATCACCCAGACTAGCGGGGGTCTTCCTGGCGGGGAGCTGTTTTTT.

The chain uses TRBV27 and TRBJ1-2; a weak D match, TRBD1 (6 bases). CDR3 length: 14 residues. The ends were cut back, 5 bases at V and 5 bases at J, with 15 bases in the middle. The germline CDR1 and CDR2 sequences are MNHEY and SMNVEV (reference sequence). The CDR3 nucleotides read TGTGCCAGCAGTACCTGGGCAGGGGAATATGGCTACACCTTC. Encoded protein: CASSTWAGEYGYTF.

This clone appeared a single time. The rearrangement links TRBV6-4 to TRBJ1-2; D remains ambiguous. With 4 bases removed from V and 1 base from J, the gap between germline ends came to 7 bases. The CDR3 is made up of 13 amino acids. Germline assignment: CDR1 MRHNA and CDR2 SNTAGT. The CDR3 protein is CASSGRYNYGYTF. CDR3 DNA: TGTGCCAGCAGTGGGAGATATAACTATGGCTACACCTTC.

A note on this clone: Other DNA sequences in the same sample also yield this CDR3. CDR3 region: CASSLGTGSTDTQYF. The CDR3 region has the DNA TGTGCCAGCAGCTTAGGGACAGGGTCGACAGATACGCAGTATTTT. V is TRBV7-9 and J is TRBJ2-3; TRBD1 matches 8 bases. This CDR3 region has 15 residues. Germline V CDR1 and CDR2: SEHNR, FQNEAQ (reference sequence). The ends lost 1 base at V and 3 bases at J; junction bases unmatched: 3.

The chain is built from TRBV27 and TRBJ2-2; D is perhaps TRBD1 (6 bases). Germline V CDR1 and CDR2: MNHEY, SMNVEV (reference sequence). Trimming pared 3 bases from V and 0 bases from J, leaving 11 bases between. CDR3 length: 16 amino acids. CDR3 sequence: CASSFIGTPNTGELFF. The CDR3 DNA is TGTGCCAGCAGTTTTATTGGGACACCGAACACCGGGGAGCTGTTTTTT.

The chain is built from TRBV9 and TRBJ2-3; maybe TRBD1 (5 bases). V lost 6 bases to trimming and J lost 2 bases, with 10 bases between them. This CDR3 is built from 13 residues. CDR1 is SGDLS, CDR2 YYNGEE, per germline. CDR3 in DNA: TGTGCCAGCAAGGACACTTCCACAGATACGCAGTATTTT. It translates to CASKDTSTDTQYF.

The chain uses TRBV5-4 and TRBJ1-1; D is perhaps TRBD1 (5 bases). CDR1 SGHNT and CDR2 YYREEE come from the germline V gene (reference sequence). V lost 5 bases and J 1 base, leaving 12 bases between the germline ends. The CDR3 is 14 residues long. The CDR3 is CASRPGTGNTEAFF. The CDR3 bases are TGTGCCAGCAGACCCGGGACTGGGAACACTGAAGCTTTCTTT.

The chain employs TRBV4-1 and TRBJ2-7, with TRBD1 as a possible D gene (6 bases). CDR3 length: 15 residues. Between the trimmed V and J ends, which lost 2 bases and 0 bases, there was a span of 11 bases. Germline V gene sequence: CDR1 MGHRA, CDR2 YSYEKL. CDR3 amino acids: CASSQQQGSSYEQYF. The CDR3 DNA is TGCGCCAGCAGCCAACAACAGGGAAGCTCCTACGAGCAGTACTTC.